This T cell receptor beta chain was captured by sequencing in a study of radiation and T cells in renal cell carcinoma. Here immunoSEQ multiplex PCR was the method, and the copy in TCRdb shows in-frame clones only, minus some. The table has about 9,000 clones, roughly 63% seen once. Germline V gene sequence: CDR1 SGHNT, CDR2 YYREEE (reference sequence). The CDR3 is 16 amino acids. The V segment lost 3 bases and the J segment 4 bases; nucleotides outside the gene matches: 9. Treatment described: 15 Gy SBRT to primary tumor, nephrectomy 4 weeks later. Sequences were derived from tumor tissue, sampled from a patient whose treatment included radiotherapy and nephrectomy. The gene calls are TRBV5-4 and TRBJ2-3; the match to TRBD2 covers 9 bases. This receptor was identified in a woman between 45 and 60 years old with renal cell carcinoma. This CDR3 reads CASSSWLAGRSDTQYF. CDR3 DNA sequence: TGTGCCAGCAGCTCCTGGCTAGCGGGAAGATCAGATACGCAGTATTTT.